These T cell receptor beta chains were read from a single sample in a study of CD8+ T cells in alopecia areata. Produced via immunoSEQ multiplex PCR; TCRdb's table is partial and in-frame only. In the table there are about 180,000 clones, roughly 50% of which are singletons. The sequenced sample was CD4+ T cells sorted from blood, obtained between weeks 55 and 65, from a patient treated with tofacitinib. Every receptor here comes from a human donor with alopecia areata. The CDR3 runs from the conserved cysteine through the conserved F or W. The D gene is left open where the match is weak. Expanded clones get a size class; other rows say once, few or many, or leave the size out.

cdr3_nt cdr3_aa j_call d_call clone_size v_call
TGCAGCGTTGAACTCCGGAGGAAACAGGGGACTGAAGCTTTCTTT CSVELRRKQGTEAFF TRBJ1-1 TRBD1 once TRBV29-1
TGCAGCGCCCACCCGCGGCTCACAGATACGCAGTATTTT CSAHPRLTDTQYF TRBJ2-3 NA few TRBV29-1
TGTGCCAGCAGGAGGTTAGCGGCCGACACAGATACGCAGTATTTT CASRRLAADTDTQYF TRBJ2-3 NA few TRBV2
TGTGCCAGCAGCTTGGTGGACAACTACGAGCAGTACTTC CASSLVDNYEQYF TRBJ2-7 NA few TRBV5-6
TGTGCCAGCAGTTACTCTCGGCAGGGACTTGGCTACACCTTC CASSYSRQGLGYTF TRBJ1-2 NA NA TRBV6-5
TGCGCCAGCAGCCCAAATCCCCGACCCACAGATACGCAGTATTTT CASSPNPRPTDTQYF TRBJ2-3 NA NA TRBV4-1
TGTGCCTGGAGTTTAGGGACCTCTGGAAACACCATATATTTT CAWSLGTSGNTIYF TRBJ1-3 NA NA TRBV30
TGCAGCGTTGTATACGGGGGCTCGGGCGAGCAGTACTTC CSVVYGGSGEQYF TRBJ2-7 NA few TRBV29-1
TGTGCCAGCCCCCGTACTCAAGACTCCTACGAGCAGTACTTC CASPRTQDSYEQYF TRBJ2-7 NA NA TRBV2
TGCGCCAGCAGCCATCCGAGACTAGCGGGGGGAGGTGAGCAGTACTTC CASSHPRLAGGGEQYF TRBJ2-7 TRBD2 NA TRBV4-1
TGTGCCAGCAGCCCGACTAGCGGGGGGCTGGAGACCCAGTACTTC CASSPTSGGLETQYF TRBJ2-5 TRBD2 once TRBV5-6
TGTGCCAGCAGCTTAGCGGGACGGGGAACCTACGAGCAGTACTTC CASSLAGRGTYEQYF TRBJ2-7 NA NA TRBV7-2
TGCGCCAGCAGCCAAGGAATAGGGACAGGCTCCAACGAGCAGTACTTC CASSQGIGTGSNEQYF TRBJ2-7 TRBD1 NA TRBV4-1
TGCGCCAGCAGCTTGGCGGGGTTCACAGATACGCAGTATTTT CASSLAGFTDTQYF TRBJ2-3 NA NA TRBV5-1
TGTGCCAGCAGCAAAAACAGGGTCGGCTATGGCTACACCTTC CASSKNRVGYGYTF TRBJ1-2 NA few TRBV7-9
TGTGCCAGCAGTCAGACAGGGAAGGGGGGAATATCTGCTTCACCCCTCCACTTT CASSQTGKGGISASPLHF TRBJ1-6 TRBD1 NA TRBV27
TGTGCCAGTAGGAATCGTCGTGGGGACAGGGGGCCTGGCTACACCTTC CASRNRRGDRGPGYTF TRBJ1-2 TRBD1 NA TRBV19
TGTGCCAGCAGTCGTTTCGGGGAGGCGACTTTCTTT CASSRFGEATFF TRBJ1-1 NA NA TRBV6-5
TGTGCCAGTAGTACGTGGACAGGGAATGAGCAGTTCTTC CASSTWTGNEQFF TRBJ2-1 TRBD1 few TRBV19
TGTGCCAGCAGTGGGACAGAGGCTAATGAAAAACTGTTTTTT CASSGTEANEKLFF TRBJ1-4 NA NA TRBV6-1
TGTGCCAGCAGCCGCGACAGGGAGCAAAGAGCTTCACCCCTCCACTTT CASSRDREQRASPLHF TRBJ1-6 TRBD1 once TRBV4-2
TGCGCCAGCAGCTCGACCGCACCCACAGATACGCAGTATTTT CASSSTAPTDTQYF TRBJ2-3 NA few TRBV5-1
TGTGCCACCAGCAGAGACCCAGGGGGGTACCAAGAGACCCAGTACTTC CATSRDPGGYQETQYF TRBJ2-5 NA NA TRBV15
TGCAGCGTTGTCGGCAGGGCGAGAGATACGCAGTATTTT CSVVGRARDTQYF TRBJ2-3 NA NA TRBV29-1
TGTGCCAGCAGTTGGGGGATGGCGGGGGGCGAGGATACGCAGTATTTT CASSWGMAGGEDTQYF TRBJ2-3 TRBD2 NA TRBV6-5
TGTGCCAGCTCACCGGGGACAGGGGCTTTTGGGAATGAGCAGTTCTTC CASSPGTGAFGNEQFF TRBJ2-1 TRBD1 NA TRBV18
TGTGCCTGGAGGCCCGGGGGGACAGGGGCCTACGAGCAGTACTTC CAWRPGGTGAYEQYF TRBJ2-7 TRBD1 once TRBV30
TGTGCCAGCAGCCGTAGCGGGGTGAGCACAGATACGCAGTATTTT CASSRSGVSTDTQYF TRBJ2-3 TRBD2 few TRBV14
TGCGCCAGCAGCCAAGCTGTGACGGTTGGAAACACCATATATTTT CASSQAVTVGNTIYF TRBJ1-3 NA NA TRBV4-1
TGTGCCAGCAGCTTAGAAATTGGAAACTATGGCTACACCTTC CASSLEIGNYGYTF TRBJ1-2 NA once TRBV7-9
TGTGCCAGCAGAAGAATTAGCGGGGGGTCCCGCTCCTACGAGCAGTACTTC CASRRISGGSRSYEQYF TRBJ2-7 TRBD2 NA TRBV27
TGCAGCGTCCCGAGAACCACAGGGGCGGCTGAAGCTTTCTTT CSVPRTTGAAEAFF TRBJ1-1 TRBD1 NA TRBV29-1
TGTGCCAGCAGTCAAGGACGGAACTATGGCTACACCTTC CASSQGRNYGYTF TRBJ1-2 NA few TRBV6-5
TGTGCCACCAGCAGAGCAGGACAGGTCTCTAACTATGGCTACACCTTC CATSRAGQVSNYGYTF TRBJ1-2 TRBD1 once TRBV15
TGTGCCAGCTCACCAACGGGGACGGCAGGCTCTGGAAACACCATATATTTT CASSPTGTAGSGNTIYF TRBJ1-3 NA NA TRBV18
TGTGCCAGCGAAGGGGGAAACACTGAAGCTTTCTTT CASEGGNTEAFF TRBJ1-1 NA NA TRBV25-1
TGTGCCAGCAGCCAAGATTACCTCTATGGCTACACCTTC CASSQDYLYGYTF TRBJ1-2 NA NA TRBV14
TGTGCCAGCAGTTACAGAGACAATCAGCCCCAGCATTTT CASSYRDNQPQHF TRBJ1-5 NA NA TRBV6-5
TGTGCCTGGAGTCGGCGGGGGGGGCCCTACGAGCAGTACTTC CAWSRRGGPYEQYF TRBJ2-7 TRBD2 NA TRBV30
TGCGCCAGCCGCGACGGACGGACGAACTACGAGCAGTACTTC CASRDGRTNYEQYF TRBJ2-7 NA NA TRBV5-1
TGTGCCAGCAGCCCCACCAGGGCACGTTTGGAGTACGAGCAGTACTTC CASSPTRARLEYEQYF TRBJ2-7 NA once TRBV4-2
TGTGCCAGCAGCCAATTGGGGCGCGCAGATACGCAGTATTTT CASSQLGRADTQYF TRBJ2-3 NA NA TRBV4-2
TGCGCCAGCAGCTTAAGTACAGACTACGAGCAGTACTTC CASSLSTDYEQYF TRBJ2-7 NA NA TRBV5-1
TGCGCCAGCGCCCCCGGCGGGGCGGATACGCAGTATTTT CASAPGGADTQYF TRBJ2-3 NA NA TRBV5-1
TGTGCCAGCAGCCAAGATCTAGGTCAGGGGATGAAGACCCAGTACTTC CASSQDLGQGMKTQYF TRBJ2-5 NA few TRBV14